The clone carrying this T cell receptor (beta chain) was recorded a few times. Its antigen is currently unknown. Arm-PCR of CDR3 regions with iRepertoire HTBI primers generated TCR beta libraries. TCRdb passed the multiplex PCR reads through MiXCR, listing each CDR3 protein once. The profile shows about 470,000 distinct CDR3 sequences, about a fifth of them singletons. This specimen comes from a study of regulatory T cells in long-lasting Graves disease. Regarding the study as a whole: Patients whose Graves' disease persisted exhibited lower TCR diversity than those newly diagnosed.

The CDR3 extends over 15 amino acids. Per the germline V gene, CDR1 is LNHNV and CDR2 is YYDKDF (reference sequence). Trimming left V 3 bases short and J 7 bases short, with 16 bases between. Time point specified: persistent/refractory GD, antithyroid drugs over 5 years with positive TRAb. PBMCs provided the RNA from which the TCR library was made. This sequence was found in a female donor with Graves disease. V and J are TRBV15 and TRBJ1-5, with a weak D call TRBD1 (5 bases). Sample: peripheral blood mononuclear cells (PBMCs), taken when the disease was refractory, from a patient treated with antithyroid drugs. CDR3 nucleotide sequence: TGTGCCACCAGCAGGGGGGAGGGTTGGGGGCAGCCCCAGCATTTT. Encoded protein: CATSRGEGWGQPQHF.